This TCR beta chain was sequenced in a study of T cells after yellow fever vaccination. This clonotype was seen only a few times. Each CDR3 protein is one row after TCRdb ran MiXCR on the 5' RACE reads. The sample consists of just under 600,000 distinct CDR3 sequences, less than 15% of them appearing once. CDR1 is LGHNA, CDR2 YNFKEQ, per germline. V trimming: 3 bases; J trimming: 8 bases; junction bases outside the gene matches: 7. CDR3 length: 14 amino acids. Sequences were derived from PBMCs, sampled on the day of the yellow fever booster vaccination. The chain combines TRBV4-2 with TRBJ2-1; 7 bases match TRBD1. The TCR comes from a young man who received the YFV17D yellow fever vaccine. This chain's CDR3 is CASSHLDRVDEQFF. In DNA, the CDR3 is TGTGCCAGCAGCCACCTCGACAGGGTAGATGAGCAGTTCTTC.